The 4 T cell receptor beta chains reported below all come from one sample, sequenced in a study of T cells in Graves' hyperthyroidism and ophthalmopathy. Amplified TCR beta CDR3 regions derived from RNA transcripts. The HTBI primer set was used in a first-round RT-PCR of the TCR CDR3. TCRdb re-called the multiplex PCR reads through MiXCR, storing one row per CDR3 protein. The repertoire holds fewer than 650,000 distinct CDR3 sequences, with 46% as singletons. The sequenced sample was peripheral blood or thyroid tissue (not recorded which). Every receptor here comes from an adult woman with Graves' disease, either hyperthyroidism or ophthalmopathy (not recorded which).

In its sample, this clonotype was seen many times. V usage is TRBV19 and J usage is TRBJ1-1; D remains unclear. V was cut by 1 base and J by 1 base, with 10 bases left in between. Germline V gene data show CDR1 as LNHDA and CDR2 as SQIVND (reference sequence). This CDR3 is 15 amino acids long. CDR3 protein: CASSIGGSSNTEAFF. CDR3 sequence (DNA): TGTGCCAGTAGTATAGGGGGATCATCGAACACTGAAGCTTTCTTT.

The rearrangement links TRBV6-1 to TRBJ1-2, with no clear D. The germline V gene has CDR1 MNHNS and CDR2 SASEGT. V was shortened by 7 bases and J by 6 bases, with 18 bases between the two germline ends. The CDR3 has 14 amino acids. In DNA, the CDR3 is TGTGCCAGCAATTACCAAAGTTTCATCGATGGCTACACCTTC. As protein: CASNYQSFIDGYTF.

The sample holds a few counts of this clonotype. The chain employs TRBV10-3 and TRBJ2-7, with 7 bases identical to TRBD1. J was trimmed by 7 bases and V by 0 bases; bases with no gene match: 9. The CDR3 has 15 amino acids. Germline V gene sequence: CDR1 ENHRY, CDR2 SYGVKD. DNA for the CDR3: TGTGCCATCAGTGAGTCTTCTACAGGGGCTGAAGAGCAGTACTTC. This translates into CAISESSTGAEEQYF.

This clonotype was recorded once. This sequence joins TRBV10-3 and TRBJ2-5; 12 nucleotides line up with TRBD1. This CDR3 contains 17 residues. Trimming cost V 0 bases and J 7 bases; bases outside gene matches: 9. Germline V gene sequence: CDR1 ENHRY, CDR2 SYGVKD. The CDR3 nucleotides are TGTGCCATCAGTGAGTCGCTGGGACAGGGGGCGTCTTGGACCCAGTACTTC. This sequence encodes CAISESLGQGASWTQYF.